Listed here are 31 T cell receptor beta chains from one sample, sequenced in a study of blood T cell repertoires in COVID-19. The repertoire was sequenced with immunoSEQ multiplex PCR; TCRdb's copy has only in-frame clones and lacks some. The repertoire holds around 150,000 clones, with over 80% as singletons. Sequenced input: PBMCs or T cells enriched from blood (not recorded which). The source of these receptors is a man in his sixties or seventies who had been exposed to COVID-19.

V is TRBV29-1 and J is TRBJ2-7, with 8 positions matching TRBD2. The germline V gene has CDR1 SQVTM and CDR2 ANQGSEA. Unmatched junction bases numbered 8, after V lost 6 bases and J lost 4 bases. The CDR3 extends over 13 amino acids. In nucleotides, the CDR3 is TGCAGCGTGTCTCCCGGGGGGGCTTACGAGCAGTACTTC. It yields the protein CSVSPGGAYEQYF.

The chain is built from TRBV11-2 and TRBJ2-1; D might be TRBD1 (5 bases). V was cut by 3 bases and J by 8 bases, with 20 bases left in between. Germline V gene lookup returns CDR1 SGHAT and CDR2 FQNNGV. The length of the CDR3 is 16 residues. CDR3 in amino acids: CASSLGYLGQGDEQFF. The CDR3 coding sequence is TGTGCCAGCAGCTTGGGGTATTTAGGGCAGGGCGATGAGCAGTTCTTC.

V and J are TRBV7-2 and TRBJ2-5; possibly TRBD2 for D (7 bases). CDR3 length equals 13 residues. Germline-derived CDR1 and CDR2 are SGHTA and FQGNSA. Trimming removed 5 bases from V and 3 bases from J, with 10 bases in between. Here the CDR3 reads CASSGGAKETQYF. DNA of the CDR3: TGTGCCAGCAGCGGGGGGGCCAAAGAGACCCAGTACTTC. The variable domain in full, completed from reference TRBV7-2 and TRBJ2-5, reads GAGVSQSPSNKVTEKGKDVELRCDPISGHTALYWYRQSLGQGLEFLIYFQGNSAPDKSGLPSDRFSAERTGGSVSTLTIQRTQQEDSAVYLCASSGGAKETQYFGPGTRLLVL.

This chain connects TRBV5-4 to TRBJ1-1; 7 bases align to TRBD1. Germline CDR1 and CDR2: SGHNT and YYREEE (reference sequence). The trim removed 1 base at V and 4 bases at J, leaving 7 bases unmatched. The CDR3 length is 15 residues. The CDR3 region is CASSLIGYRGTEAFF. CDR3 nucleotides: TGTGCCAGCAGCTTGATAGGTTACAGGGGCACTGAAGCTTTCTTT.

The rearrangement links TRBV27 to TRBJ2-5, with 10 bases fitting TRBD2. The CDR3 totals 14 residues. Per germline, CDR1 MNHEY and CDR2 SMNVEV (reference sequence). Trimming removed 6 bases from V and 4 bases from J; junction bases left unmatched: 5. DNA of the CDR3: TGTGCCAGCAGGTCCGGGACTAGCGCAGAGACCCAGTACTTC. Its translation is CASRSGTSAETQYF.

This chain links TRBV30 with TRBJ1-2; 7 bases map to TRBD1. V lost 5 bases, J lost 7 bases, and 13 bases stayed unmatched. Germline values: CDR1 GTSNPN, CDR2 SVGIG (reference sequence). The CDR3 has 14 amino acids. The CDR3 region is CAWGLGTEGFGYTF. CDR3 nucleotide sequence: TGTGCCTGGGGATTGGGGACAGAGGGGTTTGGCTACACCTTC.

The V gene is TRBV11-2, the J gene TRBJ1-1; maybe TRBD1 (5 bases). Per germline, CDR1 SGHAT and CDR2 FQNNGV. This CDR3 spans 14 amino acids. V was cut by 5 bases and J by 1 base, with 11 bases left in between. DNA for the CDR3: TGTGCCAGCAGCCGGGGGGGTGGGAACACTGAAGCTTTCTTT. Its protein is CASSRGGGNTEAFF.

The rearrangement links TRBV27 to TRBJ2-2; 16 nucleotides align to TRBD2. Germline V gene sequence: CDR1 MNHEY, CDR2 SMNVEV (reference sequence). Unmatched junction bases numbered 1, after V lost 4 bases and J lost 5 bases. CDR3 length: 16 amino acids. This CDR3 reads CASSSGLAGGTGELFF. The CDR3 DNA reads TGTGCCAGCAGTTCGGGACTAGCGGGAGGGACCGGGGAGCTGTTTTTT.

The rearrangement links TRBV5-8 to TRBJ1-3, with a weak D call TRBD1 (5 bases). Germline CDR1 and CDR2: SGHTS and YDEGEE. This CDR3 is built from 16 residues. V was pared by 4 bases and J by 7 bases, with 21 bases between. The CDR3 protein is CASSGGNAFPRNTIYF. The DNA of the CDR3 is TGTGCCAGCAGCGGGGGGAACGCCTTTCCGCGGAACACCATATATTTT.

The chain is built from TRBV5-8 and TRBJ1-6; 8 nucleotides align to TRBD1. Germline CDR1 is SGHTS and CDR2 is YDEGEE. This CDR3 is built from 15 residues. J gave up 10 bases and V 0 bases, and 6 bases lay outside the gene matches. Here the CDR3 reads CASSLAGTGGSPLHF. The CDR3 DNA follows: TGTGCCAGCAGCTTGGCTGGGACAGGAGGATCACCCCTCCACTTT.

V and J are TRBV3-1 (or the pseudogene TRBV3-2) and TRBJ1-2, with a tentative D call TRBD1 (5 bases). The V end lost 2 bases, the J end lost 4 bases, and 11 bases lay between the germline ends. CDR1 LGHDT and CDR2 YNNKEL come from the germline V gene (reference sequence). CDR3 length: 14 amino acids. CDR3 coding DNA: TGTGCCAGCAGCCAATTTCAGGGCCTCTATGGCTACACCTTC. This sequence encodes CASSQFQGLYGYTF.

J is TRBJ2-2 and V is TRBV7-6, with D tentatively TRBD1 (6 bases). The CDR3 spans 16 residues. V was cut by 5 bases and J by 7 bases, with 20 bases left in between. The V gene's germline CDR1 is SGHVS and CDR2 FNYEAQ. The CDR3 coding sequence is TGTGCCAGCAGCCCCCTTCAGGGGAAAAGGAGCGGGGAGCTGTTTTTT. Translation: CASSPLQGKRSGELFF. The complete variable domain, with remaining parts taken from reference TRBV7-6 and TRBJ2-2, reads GAGVSQSPRYKVTKRGQDVALRCDPISGHVSLYWYRQALGQGPEFLTYFNYEAQQDKSGLPNDRFSAERPEGSISTLTIQRTEQRDSAMYRCASSPLQGKRSGELFFGEGSRLTVL.

This clone showed up just once. This rearrangement joins TRBV9 to TRBJ2-3, with 7 bases identical to TRBD2. Germline V CDR1 and CDR2: SGDLS, YYNGEE. Trimming removed 0 bases from V and 2 bases from J; junction bases left unmatched: 6. The CDR3 has 16 amino acids. This CDR3 is CASSVGGGTYTDTQYF. The CDR3 nucleotides are TGTGCCAGCAGCGTAGGCGGGGGTACTTACACAGATACGCAGTATTTT.

This clone appeared once. The chain carries TRBV7-3 and TRBJ1-1; 9 bases line up with TRBD1. This CDR3 spans 17 amino acids. Per germline, CDR1 SGHTA and CDR2 FQGTGA. V shed 0 bases, J shed 0 bases, and the junction held 5 bases outside the gene matches. For the CDR3, the DNA is TGTGCCAGCAGCTTAACCGGGGGACAGGGCTTGAACACTGAAGCTTTCTTT. Encoded protein: CASSLTGGQGLNTEAFF.

In this sample, this clone turned up a few times. The CDR3 region is CASSLSGGRAEAFF. CDR3 sequence (DNA): TGTGCCAGCAGCTTGTCAGGGGGTAGAGCTGAAGCTTTCTTT. This chain joins TRBV5-5 and TRBJ1-1, with TRBD1 matching over 7 bases. This CDR3 is 14 amino acids long. Trimming took 1 base from V and 6 from J; bases not matched to a gene: 6. Germline V gene lookup returns CDR1 SGHKS and CDR2 YYEKEE (reference sequence).

In this sample, this clone turned up once. The V call is TRBV4-1, the J call TRBJ2-1, with 9 bases identical to TRBD1. CDR3 length equals 13 residues. CDR1 is MGHRA, CDR2 YSYEKL, per germline. The ends lost 4 bases at V and 7 bases at J; junction bases unmatched: 2. Written as DNA, the CDR3 is TGCGCCAGCAGCCGGGACAGGGTGAATGAGCAGTTCTTC. Translation gives CASSRDRVNEQFF.

The chain couples TRBV18 to TRBJ1-1; the D gene is possibly TRBD1 (6 bases). CDR3 size: 15 residues. Germline CDR1 KGHSH, CDR2 LQKENI. The V and J ends lost 5 bases and 1 base respectively, with 14 bases between them. CDR3 amino acids: CASSRRGARNTEAFF. Written as DNA, the CDR3 is TGTGCCAGCTCAAGGCGGGGGGCACGGAACACTGAAGCTTTCTTT.

The genes are TRBV5-1 and TRBJ2-7; TRBD2 aligns across 9 bases. The junction had 5 bases not matched to a gene; V was cut back by 0 bases and J by 4 bases. CDR3 length: 15 amino acids. Germline CDR1 reads SGHRS; CDR2 reads YFSETQ. DNA of the CDR3: TGCGCCAGCAGCTTGGGTAGCGGGAGTACTTACGAGCAGTACTTC. It codes for CASSLGSGSTYEQYF. The entire variable domain, with the rest obtained from reference TRBV5-1 and TRBJ2-7, is as follows: KAGVTQTPRYLIKTRGQQVTLSCSPISGHRSVSWYQQTPGQGLQFLFEYFSETQRNKGNFPGRFSGRQFSNSRSEMNVSTLELGDSALYLCASSLGSGSTYEQYFGPGTRLTVT.

This sequence joins TRBV5-1 and TRBJ2-5; 11 nucleotides match TRBD2. Unmatched junction bases numbered 7, after V lost 4 bases and J lost 2 bases. The CDR3 sequence is 16 residues long. Germline values: CDR1 SGHRS, CDR2 YFSETQ. The DNA of the CDR3 is TGCGCCAGCAGCCCAGGGACTAGCGGCTTACAAGAGACCCAGTACTTC. Protein: CASSPGTSGLQETQYF.

The rearrangement links TRBV19 to TRBJ2-7; 9 nucleotides match TRBD2. Germline CDR1 reads LNHDA; CDR2 reads SQIVND (reference sequence). J lost 0 bases, V lost 6 bases, and 3 bases had no gene match. The CDR3 covers 14 residues. The CDR3 sequence is CASSLAGTSYEQYF. CDR3 coding DNA: TGTGCCAGTAGCCTAGCGGGGACCTCCTACGAGCAGTACTTC.

The chain uses TRBV3-1 (or the pseudogene TRBV3-2) and TRBJ2-7, with TRBD2 identical over 8 bases. CDR1 and CDR2 (germline): LGHDT, YNNKEL (reference sequence). The CDR3 has 14 amino acids. The ends lost 4 bases at V and 2 bases at J; junction bases unmatched: 4. The chain's CDR3 is CASSPSGGTYEQYF. CDR3 bases: TGTGCCAGCAGCCCATCGGGGGGGACCTACGAGCAGTACTTC.

The chain links TRBV4-3 to TRBJ1-2, with D possibly being TRBD1 (6 bases). CDR3 length: 17 amino acids. The V gene lost 3 bases and the J gene lost 2 bases, with 19 bases spanning the gap. Germline lookup yields CDR1 LGHNA and CDR2 YSLEER. CDR3 nucleotides: TGCGCCAGCAGCCATGGCATTTTACAGGGAACAAACTATGGCTACACCTTC. Protein product: CASSHGILQGTNYGYTF.

The table lists this clone with a few counts. This sequence joins TRBV7-2 and TRBJ2-1, with TRBD2 identical over 7 bases. CDR1 and CDR2 (germline): SGHTA, FQGNSA. The CDR3 loop spans 17 amino acids. J was trimmed by 5 bases and V by 4 bases; bases with no gene match: 14. As DNA, the CDR3 is TGTGCCAGCAGCTCTGGGGGTCTAGCGGTTCCTGACAATGAGCAGTTCTTC. Protein: CASSSGGLAVPDNEQFF.

The chain uses TRBV3-1 (or the pseudogene TRBV3-2) and TRBJ1-4; D may be TRBD1 (6 bases). Trimming cost V 5 bases and J 7 bases, with 14 bases left between them. Germline CDR1 is LGHDT and CDR2 is YNNKEL (reference sequence). The CDR3 covers 14 residues. The CDR3 is CASSSGEMAEKLFF. The CDR3 DNA reads as TGTGCCAGCAGCTCAGGGGAAATGGCTGAAAAACTGTTTTTT.

The V call is TRBV28, the J call TRBJ2-1; a possible D gene is TRBD2 (6 bases). The CDR3 contains 13 residues. V was trimmed by 6 bases and J by 6 bases, leaving 12 bases between them. Germline V gene lookup returns CDR1 MDHEN and CDR2 SYDVKM. CDR3 loop: CASRLGGSNEQFF. The CDR3 DNA reads as TGTGCCAGCAGATTAGGAGGGTCCAATGAGCAGTTCTTC.

The J gene is TRBJ1-4, the V gene TRBV29-1; 9 bases are a match to TRBD1. V lost 7 bases, J lost 8 bases, and 2 bases stayed unmatched. The CDR3 runs to 11 residues. Germline V gene data show CDR1 as SQVTM and CDR2 as ANQGSEA. The CDR3 DNA reads as TGCAGCGCAGGACAGGGGGAAAAACTGTTTTTT. This encodes CSAGQGEKLFF.

This sequence joins TRBV4-2 and TRBJ2-7; 9 nucleotides line up with TRBD2. The junction had 7 bases not matched to a gene; V was cut back by 2 bases and J by 5 bases. The CDR3 has 15 amino acids. CDR1 is LGHNA and CDR2 is YNFKEQ in the germline V gene. CDR3: CASSQLGLALDEQYF. The CDR3 region has the DNA TGTGCCAGCAGCCAATTGGGACTAGCCTTGGACGAGCAGTACTTC.

The V and J genes are TRBV7-2 and TRBJ2-2, with D hard to call. The CDR3 runs to 12 residues. CDR1 SGHTA and CDR2 FQGNSA come from the germline V gene. V was cut by 5 bases and J by 11 bases, with 12 bases left in between. The CDR3: CASSHLISELFF. The CDR3 DNA follows: TGTGCCAGCAGCCATCTAATCTCCGAGCTGTTTTTT.

The V gene is TRBV7-2, the J gene TRBJ1-1; D ambiguous. Germline-derived CDR1 and CDR2 are SGHTA and FQGNSA. V was clipped by 1 base and J by 1 base, with 10 bases between them. The CDR3 covers 15 residues. This chain's CDR3 is CASSLVSSGNTEAFF. For the CDR3, the DNA is TGTGCCAGCAGCTTAGTCTCGTCAGGGAACACTGAAGCTTTCTTT.

This chain uses TRBV3-1 (or the pseudogene TRBV3-2) with TRBJ1-2; D gene uncertain. The V gene's germline CDR1 is LGHDT and CDR2 YNNKEL (reference sequence). This CDR3 has 12 residues. With 1 base removed from V and 7 bases from J, the gap between germline ends came to 7 bases. The CDR3 DNA reads TGTGCCAGCAGCCAAGTCAGAGGTGGCTACACCTTC. Translating it yields CASSQVRGGYTF.

V and J are TRBV3-1 (or the pseudogene TRBV3-2) and TRBJ2-7, with TRBD2 as a possible D gene (6 bases). The CDR3 runs 14 residues. Per germline, CDR1 LGHDT and CDR2 YNNKEL (reference sequence). With 5 bases removed from V and 2 bases from J, the gap between germline ends came to 13 bases. CDR3: CASSKAGLPYEQYF. CDR3 nucleotide sequence: TGTGCCAGCAGCAAGGCGGGACTGCCCTACGAGCAGTACTTC.